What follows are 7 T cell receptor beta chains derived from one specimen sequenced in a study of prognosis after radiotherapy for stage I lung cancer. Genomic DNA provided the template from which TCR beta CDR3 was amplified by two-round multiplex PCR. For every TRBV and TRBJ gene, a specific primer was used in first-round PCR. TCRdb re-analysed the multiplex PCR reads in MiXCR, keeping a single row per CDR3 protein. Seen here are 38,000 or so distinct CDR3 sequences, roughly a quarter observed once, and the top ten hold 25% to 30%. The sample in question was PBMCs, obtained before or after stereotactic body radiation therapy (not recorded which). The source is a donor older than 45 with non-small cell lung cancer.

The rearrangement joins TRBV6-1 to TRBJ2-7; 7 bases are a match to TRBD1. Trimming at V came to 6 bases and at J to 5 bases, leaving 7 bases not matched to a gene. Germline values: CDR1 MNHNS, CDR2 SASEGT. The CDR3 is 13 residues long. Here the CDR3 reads CASSLSTGDEQYF. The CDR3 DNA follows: TGTGCCAGCAGCCTAAGCACAGGGGACGAGCAGTACTTC.

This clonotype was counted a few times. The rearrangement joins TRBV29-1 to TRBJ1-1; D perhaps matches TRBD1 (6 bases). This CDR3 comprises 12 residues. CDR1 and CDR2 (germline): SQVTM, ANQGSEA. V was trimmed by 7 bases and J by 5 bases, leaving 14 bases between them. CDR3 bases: TGCAGCGCCAGCTCAGGGGAAACTGAAGCTTTCTTT. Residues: CSASSGETEAFF. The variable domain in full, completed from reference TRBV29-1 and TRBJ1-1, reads SAVISQKPSRDICQRGTSLTIQCQVDSQVTMMFWYRQQPGQSLTLIATANQGSEATYESGFVIDKFPISRPNLTFSTLTVSNMSPEDSSIYLCSASSGETEAFFGQGTRLTVV.

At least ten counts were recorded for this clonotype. Here the CDR3 reads CASSLGGGSETQYF. In DNA form, the CDR3 reads TGTGCCAGCAGTTTAGGGGGGGGATCAGAGACCCAGTACTTC. This chain joins TRBV12-3 or TRBV12-4 and TRBJ2-5; TRBD2 matches at 7 bases. The CDR3 is made up of 14 amino acids. J gave up 4 bases and V 1 base, and 3 bases lay outside the gene matches.

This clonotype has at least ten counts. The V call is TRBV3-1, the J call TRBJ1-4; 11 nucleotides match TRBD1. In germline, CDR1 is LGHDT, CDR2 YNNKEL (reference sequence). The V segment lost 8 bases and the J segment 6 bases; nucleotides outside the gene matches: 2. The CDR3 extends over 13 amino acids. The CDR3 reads CASGGQGDEKLFF. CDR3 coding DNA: TGTGCCAGCGGGGGACAGGGGGATGAAAAACTGTTTTTT.

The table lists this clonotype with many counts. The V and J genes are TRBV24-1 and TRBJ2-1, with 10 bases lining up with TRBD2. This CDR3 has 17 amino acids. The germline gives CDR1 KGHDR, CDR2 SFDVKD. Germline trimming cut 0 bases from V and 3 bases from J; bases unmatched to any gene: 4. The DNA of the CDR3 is TGTGCCACCAGTGATTTGAGAGCTAGCGGGAGCTACAATGAGCAGTTCTTC. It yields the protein CATSDLRASGSYNEQFF.

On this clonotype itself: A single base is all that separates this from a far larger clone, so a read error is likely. CDR3 nucleotides: TGTGCCAGCAGCGCCTTTCTGCCGGGGACCTCCTACGAGCAGTACTTC. Translation: CASSAFLPGTSYEQYF. The chain is built from TRBV7-9 and TRBJ2-7; perhaps D is TRBD1 or TRBD2 (5 bases each). Trimming removed 5 bases at V and 0 bases at J, with 17 bases between. Germline assignment: CDR1 SEHNR and CDR2 FQNEAQ (reference sequence). There are 16 residues in the CDR3.

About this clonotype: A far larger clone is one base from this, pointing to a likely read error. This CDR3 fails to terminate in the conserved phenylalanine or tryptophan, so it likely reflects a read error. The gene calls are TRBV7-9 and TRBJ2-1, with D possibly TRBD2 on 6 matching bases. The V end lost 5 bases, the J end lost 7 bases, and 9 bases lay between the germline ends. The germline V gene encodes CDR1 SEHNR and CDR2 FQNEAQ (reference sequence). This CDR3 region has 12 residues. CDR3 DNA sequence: TGTGCCAGCAGCCCTGCGGGGAATGAGCAGTTCCTC. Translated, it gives CASSPAGNEQFL.